One sample yielded the 3 T cell receptor beta chains listed below, sequenced in a study of blood T cell repertoires in COVID-19. Repertoires were generated with immunoSEQ multiplex PCR, while TCRdb's copy carries only in-frame clones and drops some. The sample consists of approximately 250,000 clones, roughly 86% of them appearing once. Sequencing used PBMCs or T cells enriched from blood (not recorded which). The receptors come from a woman in her thirties who had recovered from COVID-19.

J is TRBJ2-5 and V is TRBV29-1, with D maybe TRBD2 (5 bases). V was clipped by 4 bases and J by 5 bases, with 14 bases between them. The CDR3 loop spans 13 amino acids. Germline V lookup: CDR1 SQVTM, CDR2 ANQGSEA. CDR3 sequence reads: CSVGLRGMETQYF. CDR3 DNA: TGCAGCGTTGGTCTCCGGGGAATGGAGACCCAGTACTTC.

The rearrangement links TRBV21-1 to TRBJ2-5; the table's D call, TRBD1, was not checked against the DNA. TRBV21-1 is given as a pseudogene. This CDR3 has 14 amino acids. CDR3 nucleotide sequence: TGTGCCACCTACTGGACAGGCGATGAAGAGACCCAGTACTTC. It yields the protein CATYWTGDEETQYF.

The J gene is TRBJ2-5, the V gene TRBV7-9; TRBD2 matches at 13 bases. CDR3 length: 16 amino acids. Germline lookup yields CDR1 SEHNR and CDR2 FQNEAQ (reference sequence). With V trimmed by 6 bases and J by 4 bases, 8 bases remained unmatched. The CDR3 sequence is CASRPTSGRASETQYF. The CDR3 DNA reads as TGTGCCAGCAGGCCTACTAGCGGGAGGGCCTCAGAGACCCAGTACTTC.